This is a list of T cell receptor beta chains from one sample in a study of response to subunit inactivated influenza vaccine. Via MiXCR, TCRdb re-called the RT-PCR reads, giving one row per CDR3 protein. The data show 600,000 to 850,000 distinct CDR3 sequences, less than 15% seen once. The sample here was PBMCs from blood, taken less than 15 days before vaccination. Every receptor here comes from a man aged 50 to 60 who received an inactivated influenza vaccine. Both conserved end residues are part of each CDR3. The D gene is left open where the match is weak. A clone size is listed for some rows: how often the clone was seen (once, few, many), or a class if it is expanded.

abundance	d_gene	v_gene	j_gene	CDR3nt	CDR3aa
many	TRBD1	TRBV5-1	TRBJ2-7	TGCGCCAGCAGCTTCGGGACAGGGGGCCACGAGCAGTACTTC	CASSFGTGGHEQYF
few	.	TRBV6-5	TRBJ2-3	TGTGCCAGCAGTTACGGAGACTTCCCAGATACGCAGTATTTT	CASSYGDFPDTQYF
few	TRBD2	TRBV20-1	TRBJ2-1	TGCAGTGCTAGAGATGTCGAGCGGGGGGGCAATGAGCAGTTCTTC	CSARDVERGGNEQFF
.	.	TRBV27	TRBJ2-5	TGTGCCAGCAGTCCTTATCTCCTACAAGAGACCCAGTACTTC	CASSPYLLQETQYF
.	TRBD1	TRBV11-2	TRBJ1-2	TGTGCCAGCAGCTCCCTCCGGGACAGACCTAACTATGGCTACACCTTC	CASSSLRDRPNYGYTF
once	TRBD1	TRBV7-9	TRBJ2-5	TGTGCCAGCAGCTTAATCTGGGGACAGGTACAAGAGACCCAGTACTTC	CASSLIWGQVQETQYF
few	.	TRBV20-1	TRBJ1-6	TGCAGTGCTAGAGGCCCCGGTCAAAGGAGAAATAATTCACCCCTCCACTTT	CSARGPGQRRNNSPLHF
many	.	TRBV28	TRBJ2-5	TGTGCCAGCAGCACGGGTCAGCTGAAAGAGACCCAGTACTTC	CASSTGQLKETQYF
many	TRBD1	TRBV5-1	TRBJ2-5	TGCGCCAGCAGATCCCGAGGGGGCAGAAACCAAGAGACCCAGTACTTC	CASRSRGGRNQETQYF
few	.	TRBV6-5	TRBJ2-3	TGTGCCAGCAGTTTTGGACTTACCGAGAGCACAGATACGCAGTATTTT	CASSFGLTESTDTQYF
.	.	TRBV4-1	TRBJ2-7	TGCGCCAGCAGCCAAGCAGAACAAGGATACGAGCAGTACTTC	CASSQAEQGYEQYF
.	.	TRBV10-3	TRBJ2-7	TGTGCCATCAGTGTGCAGGGGGGAGACTACGAGCAGTACTTC	CAISVQGGDYEQYF